These 15 T cell receptor beta chains originate from one sample sequenced in a study of human T cells and chemical hapten exposure. Time point noted: patch test 1, 2 weeks after DPC sensitization. Noted treatment: therapeutic diphenylcyclopropenone sensitization with weekly scalp DPC. From the RACE reads, TCRdb called clonotypes with MiXCR, one entry per CDR3 protein. The sample has around 120,000 distinct CDR3 sequences; 8% to 13% are singletons. The sequences come from whole blood, collected in connection with sensitization to the hapten diphenylcyclopropenone (DPC). The source is a woman aged 40 to 55 with alopecia areata. Some clones in this sample may be carry-over from other donors' samples.

This clonotype has just a few counts. V usage is TRBV9 and J usage is TRBJ2-1, with TRBD2 matching 14 bases. V shed 3 bases and J 8 bases; nucleotides not matched to a gene: 7. Germline CDR1 SGDLS, CDR2 YYNGEE. The CDR3 is 16 residues long. CDR3 nucleotides: TGTGCCAGCAGCGCGAGACTAGCGGGAGGGATCGATGAGCAGTTCTTC. This encodes CASSARLAGGIDEQFF. Full variable domain (rest looked up from reference TRBV9 and TRBJ2-1): DSGVTQTPKHLITATGQRVTLRCSPRSGDLSVYWYQQSLDQGLQFLIQYYNGEERAKGNILERFSAQQFPDLHSELNLSSLELGDSALYFCASSARLAGGIDEQFFGPGTRLTVL.

The chain is built from TRBV20-1 and TRBJ2-5; TRBD2 aligns across 8 bases. The germline gives CDR1 DFQATT, CDR2 SNEGSKA (reference sequence). The CDR3 contains 16 residues. Losses at the gene ends were 0 bases for V and 1 base for J; bases not matched to a gene: 7. The CDR3 here is CSARDGAGAPQETQYF. The CDR3 coding sequence is TGCAGTGCTAGAGATGGAGCGGGAGCCCCCCAAGAGACCCAGTACTTC.

This clonotype appeared many times. V and J are TRBV10-3 and TRBJ2-3; the D gene is possibly TRBD2 (5 bases). Germline V gene sequence: CDR1 ENHRY, CDR2 SYGVKD. V was cut by 0 bases and J by 4 bases, with 14 bases left in between. The CDR3 contains 16 residues. The chain's CDR3 is CAISESVPSRADTQYF. CDR3 bases: TGTGCCATCAGTGAGTCGGTGCCCTCGAGGGCAGATACGCAGTATTTT.

A note on this clonotype: Since a much larger clone is just one base distant, this may be a read error. The chain uses TRBV6-1 and TRBJ2-3; the D is unclear. The germline V gene has CDR1 MNHNS and CDR2 SASEGT. The CDR3 runs to 15 residues. CDR3 loop: CVSSGSASSTDTQYF. The CDR3 nucleotides read TGTGTCAGCAGTGGAAGCGCCTCTAGCACAGATACGCAGTATTTT.

This clonotype was found a few times. The chain has TRBV7-2 and TRBJ1-4; weak D call: TRBD1 (6 bases). Trimming took off 5 bases at V and 3 bases at J, with 13 bases between the two ends. The CDR3 is 15 amino acids. Germline assignment: CDR1 SGHTA and CDR2 FQGNSA. CDR3 DNA sequence: TGTGCCAGCAGCCCCACGGACAGATCTAATGAAAAACTGTTTTTT. Translating it yields CASSPTDRSNEKLFF.

This clonotype was picked up many times. The CDR3 nucleotides read TGTGCCAGCCTACGACAGGGGATAGCTGTGAACTATGGCTACACCTTC. This encodes CASLRQGIAVNYGYTF. The rearrangement links TRBV6-2 or TRBV6-3 to TRBJ1-2, with TRBD1 matching over 8 bases. V dropped 8 bases and J dropped 2; count of bases not matched to a gene: 13. Germline assignment: CDR1 MNHEY and CDR2 SVGEGT. The CDR3 contains 16 residues.

The V and J genes are TRBV12-3 or TRBV12-4 and TRBJ2-7, with D possibly TRBD2 on 6 matching bases. V shed 3 bases and J shed 7 bases, with 10 bases lying between them. The CDR3 extends over 12 amino acids. The CDR3 sequence is CASSLAGFEQYF. CDR3 DNA: TGTGCCAGCAGTTTGGCGGGGTTTGAGCAGTACTTC.

This chain uses TRBV29-1 with TRBJ2-1; D gene uncertain. The CDR3 runs to 11 residues. V was trimmed by 6 bases and J by 9 bases, leaving 12 bases between them. In germline, CDR1 is SQVTM, CDR2 ANQGSEA. The CDR3 loop reads CSVDPAGEQFF. DNA of the CDR3: TGCAGCGTGGACCCTGCAGGTGAGCAGTTCTTC.

The chain recombines TRBV10-3 with TRBJ2-2; maybe TRBD2 (5 bases). Looked up from germline, CDR1 is ENHRY and CDR2 is SYGVKD. This CDR3 contains 13 residues. Trimming pared 3 bases from V and 7 bases from J, leaving 9 bases between. CDR3 DNA: TGTGCCATCAGTGACCGGGATATCGGGGAGCTGTTTTTT. Translated, it gives CAISDRDIGELFF.

The chain uses TRBV7-9 and TRBJ1-6; 8 bases are shared with TRBD1. In germline, CDR1 is SEHNR, CDR2 FQNEAQ (reference sequence). This CDR3 is built from 14 residues. Trimming removed 5 bases from V and 8 bases from J; junction bases left unmatched: 5. The CDR3 DNA follows: TGTGCCAGCAGCCGGACAGGGTCGGATTCACCCCTCCACTTT. Residues: CASSRTGSDSPLHF.

This clonotype occurred many times. This rearrangement joins TRBV20-1 to TRBJ1-5; D unresolved. Trimming shortened V by 6 bases and J by 6 bases, and 18 bases separated the two germline ends. This CDR3 has 14 amino acids. Germline V CDR1 and CDR2: DFQATT, SNEGSKA (reference sequence). In DNA, the CDR3 is TGCAGTGCCCAGACCCGGATCAGCGGTCAGCCCCAGCATTTT. Amino acid sequence: CSAQTRISGQPQHF.

The gene calls are TRBV14 and TRBJ1-1, with D possibly TRBD1 on 6 matching bases. The CDR3 has 12 residues. Trimming cost V 11 bases and J 4 bases, with 14 bases left between them. CDR1 and CDR2 from the germline V gene are SGHDN and FVKESK. CDR3 amino acids: CARNPDSTEAFF. CDR3 DNA: TGTGCCCGAAATCCGGACAGCACTGAAGCTTTCTTT.

V gene TRBV6-5 combines with J gene TRBJ2-3; D not resolved. V shed 2 bases and J shed 2 bases, with 17 bases lying between them. This CDR3 has 17 residues. Germline V CDR1 and CDR2: MNHEY, SVGAGI. Here the CDR3 reads CASSYDGRQGPTDTQYF. CDR3 nucleotide sequence: TGTGCCAGCAGTTACGACGGCCGTCAAGGGCCCACAGATACGCAGTATTTT.

This clonotype was picked up a small number of times. This sequence joins TRBV14 and TRBJ2-1; 8 nucleotides align to TRBD1. CDR3 size: 14 residues. The trim removed 2 bases at V and 7 bases at J, leaving 4 bases unmatched. Germline V gene sequence: CDR1 SGHDN, CDR2 FVKESK. The CDR3: CASSQRTGGNEQFF. As DNA, the CDR3 is TGTGCCAGCAGCCAAAGAACAGGGGGGAATGAGCAGTTCTTC.

This clonotype turned up a few times. The chain is built from TRBV7-6 and TRBJ2-1; maybe TRBD2 (7 bases). CDR3 length: 15 amino acids. The V gene lost 5 bases and the J gene lost 7 bases, with 18 bases spanning the gap. Germline values: CDR1 SGHVS, CDR2 FNYEAQ. CDR3 DNA sequence: TGTGCCAGCAGCCCGCGGGGGCCGGTCGCGAATGAGCAGTTCTTC. It is translated as CASSPRGPVANEQFF.